This T cell receptor beta chain was identified during a study of cytomegalovirus exposure and HLA in healthy donors. The protocol was immunoSEQ multiplex PCR, while the TCRdb copy is restricted to in-frame clones and leaves out a portion. The table records fewer than 200,000 clones, 75% to 90% of them present only once. As to this clone: Its antigen remains unidentified.

This CDR3 has 14 amino acids. Trimming pared 0 bases from V and 0 bases from J, leaving 5 bases between. CDR1 LNHDA and CDR2 SQIVND come from the germline V gene (reference sequence). Study conclusions and caveats: Rarity characterized most TCR sequences, yet some public TCRs appeared in many donors. Diagnosis of cytomegalovirus status made by the classifier reportedly showed high specificity and sensitivity.

Material: PBMCs. This TCR was sampled from a woman between 18 and 29 years old in good health and CMV-seronegative. The chain combines TRBV19 with TRBJ1-2; D is unclear. CDR3 region: CASSIDPTNYGYTF. CDR3 DNA sequence: TGTGCCAGTAGTATAGATCCCACTAACTATGGCTACACCTTC.